The next 7 T cell receptor beta chains were all read from a single sample in a study of molecular identifiers for immune sequencing clone quantification (dated by TCRdb to 2017 to 2018). The library was prepared using PCR. These reads were obtained on a NextSeq 500. Using fastp trimming at Q25 and MiXCR clonotype assembly, TCRdb reanalyzed the public sequencing data and kept in-frame beta chains. Every distinct CDR3 protein forms one entry, paired with its most common genes and DNA. The sample table shows 97,000 or so distinct CDR3 sequences, and less than 35% are seen once. About a tenth of the sample goes to the ten largest clones. Material: naive CD8+ T cells from blood, with Jurkat cell RNA spiked in. Interpreted using the paper, the cell subset or site label stands for: FACS-sorted CD8+CD4-CCR7+CD45RA+ naive T cells. The receptors here all came from a human donor in good health. Some libraries in this study had Jurkat cell RNA spiked in.

This clonotype was counted a few times. V gene TRBV5-4 combines with J gene TRBJ2-1; 8 nucleotides agree with TRBD2. Germline V gives CDR1 SGHNT, CDR2 YYREEE (reference sequence). V was clipped by 4 bases and J by 4 bases; unmatched bases: 7. The CDR3 has 15 residues. In DNA, the CDR3 is TGTGCCAGCAGCAAAACCGGGACTAGTTACAATGAGCAGTTCTTC. The encoded protein is CASSKTGTSYNEQFF. Variable domain in full (rest from reference TRBV5-4 and TRBJ2-1): ETGVTQSPTHLIKTRGQQVTLRCSSQSGHNTVSWYQQALGQGPQFIFQYYREEENGRGNFPPRFSGLQFPNYSSELNVNALELDDSALYLCASSKTGTSYNEQFFGPGTRLTVL.

This clonotype has only a few counts. V gene TRBV7-2 combines with J gene TRBJ1-1; D perhaps matches TRBD1 (5 bases). Trimming took 5 bases from V and 0 from J, leaving 13 bases between them. The length of the CDR3 is 15 residues. Germline V CDR1 and CDR2: SGHTA, FQGNSA. The CDR3 DNA follows: TGTGCCAGCAGCCCGAAGGAGGGGATGAACACTGAAGCTTTCTTT. Translation: CASSPKEGMNTEAFF.

This clonotype showed up many times. This chain connects TRBV4-3 to TRBJ1-3; no clear D gene. Trimming cost V 4 bases and J 1 base, with 8 bases left between them. CDR3 length: 14 amino acids. From germline, CDR1 is LGHNA and CDR2 YSLEER. The CDR3 DNA is TGCGCCAGCAGCCCATTCGTGTCTGGAAACACCATATATTTT. Its protein is CASSPFVSGNTIYF.

This clonotype has a count of ten or more. The gene calls are TRBV29-1 and TRBJ2-5; D unresolved. The CDR3 loop spans 13 amino acids. V lost 3 bases and J 4 bases, leaving 12 bases between the germline ends. CDR1 is SQVTM, CDR2 ANQGSEA, per germline. The CDR3 reads CSVDHSRSETQYF. CDR3 DNA sequence: TGCAGCGTTGATCACAGTAGGTCAGAGACCCAGTACTTC.

The sample holds a few counts of this clonotype. This chain connects TRBV4-2 to TRBJ1-2, with no clear D. Germline V CDR1 and CDR2: LGHNA, YNFKEQ. This CDR3 is built from 16 residues. The V end lost 3 bases, the J end lost 3 bases, and 17 bases lay between the germline ends. The DNA for the CDR3 is TGTGCCAGCAGCCAGCAACTAAGGATATCGCACTATGGCTACACCTTC. This encodes CASSQQLRISHYGYTF.

The chain carries TRBV20-1 and TRBJ1-6, with TRBD1 as a possible D gene (5 bases). Germline CDR1 and CDR2: DFQATT and SNEGSKA (reference sequence). The CDR3 contains 15 residues. V gave up 5 bases and J gave up 4 bases, with 15 bases separating them. The DNA for the CDR3 is TGCAGTGCTCCCGAGGGACGGCCTTATAATTCACCCCTCCACTTT. Translating gives CSAPEGRPYNSPLHF.

The genes are TRBV28 and TRBJ2-2, with a weak D call TRBD2 (5 bases). Trimming pared 4 bases from V and 4 bases from J, leaving 10 bases between. This CDR3 is 14 amino acids long. From germline, CDR1 is MDHEN and CDR2 SYDVKM. The CDR3 DNA is TGTGCCAGCAGTTCCCGGGGTCTCACCGGGGAGCTGTTTTTT. It translates to CASSSRGLTGELFF.